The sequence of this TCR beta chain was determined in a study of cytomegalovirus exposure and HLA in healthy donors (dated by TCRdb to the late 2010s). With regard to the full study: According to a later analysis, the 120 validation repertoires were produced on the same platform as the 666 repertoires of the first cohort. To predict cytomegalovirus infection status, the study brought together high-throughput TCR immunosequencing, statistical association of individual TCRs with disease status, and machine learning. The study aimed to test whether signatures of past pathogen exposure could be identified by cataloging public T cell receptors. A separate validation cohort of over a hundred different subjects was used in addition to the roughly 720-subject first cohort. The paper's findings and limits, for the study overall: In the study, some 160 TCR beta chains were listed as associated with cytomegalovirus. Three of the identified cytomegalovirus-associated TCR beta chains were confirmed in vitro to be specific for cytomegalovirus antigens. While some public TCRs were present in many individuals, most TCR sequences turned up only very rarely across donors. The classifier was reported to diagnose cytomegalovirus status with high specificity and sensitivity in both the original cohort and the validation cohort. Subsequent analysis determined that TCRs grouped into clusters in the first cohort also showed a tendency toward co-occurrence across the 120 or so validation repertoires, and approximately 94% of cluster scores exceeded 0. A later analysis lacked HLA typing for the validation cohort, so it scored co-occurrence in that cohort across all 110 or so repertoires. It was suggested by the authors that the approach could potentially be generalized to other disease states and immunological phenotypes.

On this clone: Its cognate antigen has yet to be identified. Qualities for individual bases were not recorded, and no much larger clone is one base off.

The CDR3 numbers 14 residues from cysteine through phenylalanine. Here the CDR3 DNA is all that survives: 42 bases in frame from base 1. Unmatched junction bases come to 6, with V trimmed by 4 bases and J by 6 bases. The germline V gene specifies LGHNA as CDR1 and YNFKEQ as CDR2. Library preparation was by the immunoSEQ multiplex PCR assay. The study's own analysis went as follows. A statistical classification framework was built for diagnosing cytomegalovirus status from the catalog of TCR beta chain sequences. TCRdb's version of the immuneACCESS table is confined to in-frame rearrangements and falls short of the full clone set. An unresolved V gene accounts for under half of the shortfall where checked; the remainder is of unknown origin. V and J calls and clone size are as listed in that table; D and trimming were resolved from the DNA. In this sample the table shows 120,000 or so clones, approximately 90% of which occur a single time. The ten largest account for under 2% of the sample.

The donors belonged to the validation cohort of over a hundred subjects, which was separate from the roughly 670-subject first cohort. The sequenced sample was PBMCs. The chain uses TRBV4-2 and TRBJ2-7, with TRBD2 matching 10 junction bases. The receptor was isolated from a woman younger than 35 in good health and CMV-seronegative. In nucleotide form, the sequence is TGTGCCAGCAGCCTGAAACTAGCGGGATCCGAGCAGTACTTC. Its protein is CASSLKLAGSEQYF.